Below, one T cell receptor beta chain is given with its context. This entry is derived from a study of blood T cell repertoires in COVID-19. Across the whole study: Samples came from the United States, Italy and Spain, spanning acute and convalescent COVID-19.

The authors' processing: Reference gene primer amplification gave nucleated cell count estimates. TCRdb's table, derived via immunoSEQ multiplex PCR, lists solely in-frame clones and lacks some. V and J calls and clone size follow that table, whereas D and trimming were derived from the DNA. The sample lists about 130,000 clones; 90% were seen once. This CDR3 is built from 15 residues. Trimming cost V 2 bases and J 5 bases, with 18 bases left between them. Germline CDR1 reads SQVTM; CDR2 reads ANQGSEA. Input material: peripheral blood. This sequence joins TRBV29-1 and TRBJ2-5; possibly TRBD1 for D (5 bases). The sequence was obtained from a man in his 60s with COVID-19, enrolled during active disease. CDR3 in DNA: TGCAGCGTTGAATTAGGGGCCAGCCTAGGGGAGACCCAGTACTTC. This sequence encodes CSVELGASLGETQYF.